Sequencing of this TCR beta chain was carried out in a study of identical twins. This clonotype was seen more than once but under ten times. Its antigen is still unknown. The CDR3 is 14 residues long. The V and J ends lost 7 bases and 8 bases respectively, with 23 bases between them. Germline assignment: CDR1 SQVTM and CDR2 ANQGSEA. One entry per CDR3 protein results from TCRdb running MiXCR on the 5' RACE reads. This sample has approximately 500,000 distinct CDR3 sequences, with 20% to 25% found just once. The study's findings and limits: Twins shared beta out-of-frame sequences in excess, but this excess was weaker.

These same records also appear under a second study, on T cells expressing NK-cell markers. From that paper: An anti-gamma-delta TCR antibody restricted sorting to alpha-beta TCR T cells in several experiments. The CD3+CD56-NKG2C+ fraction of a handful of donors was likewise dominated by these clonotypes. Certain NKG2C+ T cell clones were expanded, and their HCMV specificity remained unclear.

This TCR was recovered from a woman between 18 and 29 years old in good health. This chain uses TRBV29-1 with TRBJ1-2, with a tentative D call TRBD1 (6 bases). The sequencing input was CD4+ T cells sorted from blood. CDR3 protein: CSAREGQGPRGYTF. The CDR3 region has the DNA TGCAGCGCCCGGGAGGGGCAGGGGCCGAGGGGCTACACCTTC.